Below, 32 T cell receptor beta chains from the same sample are listed, as sequenced in a study of CD8 T cells in Susac syndrome (dated by TCRdb to between 2018 and 2021). The method behind the library was the immunoSEQ multiplex PCR assay. RNA was extracted using the RNeasy kit, and about 0.5 to 1 microgram was reverse transcribed with random hexamers. TCRdb handled the public reads itself, with Q25 trimming in fastp and clone calling in MiXCR, and kept productive beta chains. Each entry merges the rows of one CDR3 protein and shows their most common DNA and genes. This sample lists more than 120,000 distinct CDR3 sequences; approximately 93% were detected once. Clones ranked in the top ten supply around 0.08% of the sample. Material: CD4+ T cells from PBMCs. These receptors were obtained from a human donor in good health.

The chain uses TRBV2 and TRBJ2-2; 12 bases line up with TRBD2. Trimming removed 4 bases from V and 7 bases from J; junction bases left unmatched: 7. The length of the CDR3 is 16 residues. Looked up from germline, CDR1 is SNHLY and CDR2 is FYNNEI. The CDR3 region is CASSGGLAGSGGELFF. The CDR3 DNA sequence: TGTGCCAGCAGTGGTGGACTAGCGGGATCAGGCGGGGAGCTGTTTTTT.

This clonotype was recorded only once. The chain has TRBV5-4 and TRBJ2-7, with D perhaps given as TRBD1 or TRBD2 (5 bases each). The CDR3 has 16 amino acids. The V gene's germline CDR1 is SGHNT and CDR2 YYREEE (reference sequence). V was trimmed by 0 bases and J by 2 bases, leaving 15 bases between them. CDR3 in DNA: TGTGCCAGCAGCTTGGGGTGGGACCTTAGGGCCTACGAGCAGTACTTC. Protein sequence: CASSLGWDLRAYEQYF.

This clonotype appeared a single time. The V call is TRBV6-1, the J call TRBJ1-3, with D tentatively TRBD1 (6 bases). Deletions cut 3 bases from V and 0 bases from J, with 15 bases between. The CDR3 runs to 17 residues. CDR1 MNHNS and CDR2 SASEGT come from the germline V gene. The CDR3 spells CASSDSGRGPSGNTIYF. Here the CDR3 DNA reads TGTGCCAGCAGTGATTCTGGACGGGGGCCCTCTGGAAACACCATATATTTT.

This rearrangement joins TRBV14 to TRBJ2-1; D is undetermined. The V end lost 4 bases, the J end lost 6 bases, and 10 bases lay between the germline ends. There are 13 residues in the CDR3. Germline V CDR1 and CDR2: SGHDN, FVKESK. CDR3 DNA sequence: TGTGCCAGCAGCCTACTCAGCCTCAATGAGCAGTTCTTC. This codes for CASSLLSLNEQFF.

The rearrangement links TRBV7-2 to TRBJ2-1; D remains ambiguous. The V gene's germline CDR1 is SGHTA and CDR2 FQGNSA. The CDR3 consists of 14 residues. The V end was cut by 5 bases, the J end by 4 bases, with 12 bases between. CDR3 bases: TGTGCCAGCAGCGAACAGACCCCTTACAATGAGCAGTTCTTC. Translated, it gives CASSEQTPYNEQFF.

The gene calls are TRBV4-1 and TRBJ2-5; D is perhaps TRBD2 (5 bases). The CDR3 spans 15 residues. CDR1 and CDR2 (germline): MGHRA, YSYEKL. V shed 1 base and J shed 4 bases, with 13 bases lying between them. CDR3 nucleotides: TGCGCCAGCAGCCAAGGGGTGGGAGTCGCAGAGACCCAGTACTTC. Encoded protein: CASSQGVGVAETQYF.

The gene calls are TRBV29-1 and TRBJ2-1, with D maybe TRBD1 (6 bases). Trimming stripped 5 bases from V and 0 bases from J, with 14 bases between. Germline V gives CDR1 SQVTM, CDR2 ANQGSEA. CDR3 size: 15 residues. DNA for the CDR3: TGCAGCGTTCCGAGACAGGCTAACTCCTACAATGAGCAGTTCTTC. It encodes CSVPRQANSYNEQFF.

The rearrangement joins TRBV12-3 or TRBV12-4 to TRBJ1-6; D call uncertain. Trimming removed 6 bases from V and 8 bases from J, with 14 bases in between. CDR3 length: 14 residues. CDR3 nucleotides: TGTGCCAGCAGCCTAAGTGGAGCGTATTCACCCCTCCACTTT. Translating gives CASSLSGAYSPLHF.

This clonotype appeared a single time. The chain carries TRBV18 and TRBJ2-7, with 7 bases matching TRBD1. V was clipped by 0 bases and J by 3 bases; unmatched bases: 2. Germline CDR1 and CDR2: KGHSH and LQKENI. This CDR3 spans 14 amino acids. CDR3 DNA: TGTGCCAGCTCACCACCGGGACAGAGCTACGAGCAGTACTTC. Amino acids: CASSPPGQSYEQYF.

The V call is TRBV3-1, the J call TRBJ2-7; 9 bases match TRBD2. This CDR3 contains 15 residues. Trimming removed 1 base from V and 2 bases from J; junction bases left unmatched: 3. CDR1 and CDR2 (germline): LGHDT, YNNKEL (reference sequence). DNA for the CDR3: TGTGCCAGCAGCCAAGTAGCTAGCGGGACCTACGAGCAGTACTTC. As protein: CASSQVASGTYEQYF.

The rearrangement uses TRBV28 and TRBJ1-4; D is ambiguous. Looked up from germline, CDR1 is MDHEN and CDR2 is SYDVKM. The V gene lost 6 bases and the J gene lost 0 bases, with 8 bases spanning the gap. CDR3 length: 14 residues. CDR3 residues: CASSLHATNEKLFF. CDR3 bases: TGTGCCAGCAGCTTACATGCAACTAATGAAAAACTGTTTTTT.

The chain joins TRBV5-4 to TRBJ2-1; perhaps TRBD2 as D (6 bases). The V gene lost 4 bases and the J gene lost 4 bases, with 15 bases spanning the gap. CDR3 length equals 15 residues. Germline CDR1 reads SGHNT; CDR2 reads YYREEE (reference sequence). CDR3 sequence reads: CASSPSGLSYNEQFF. In nucleotides, the CDR3 is TGTGCCAGCAGCCCCTCGGGACTCTCGTACAATGAGCAGTTCTTC.

The gene calls are TRBV6-2 or TRBV6-3 and TRBJ1-5; D call uncertain. Germline V CDR1 and CDR2: MNHEY, SVGEGT. The V end was cut by 6 bases, the J end by 1 base, with 10 bases between. The CDR3 covers 14 residues. The CDR3 loop reads CASSPSISNQPQHF. The CDR3 region has the DNA TGTGCCAGCAGCCCCTCAATAAGCAATCAGCCCCAGCATTTT.

The chain is built from TRBV6-6 and TRBJ2-1, with 10 positions matching TRBD2. Trimming at V came to 5 bases and at J to 2 bases, leaving 6 bases not matched to a gene. CDR1 is MNHNY, CDR2 SVGAGI, per germline (reference sequence). CDR3 length: 16 residues. The CDR3 bases are TGTGCCAGCAGTAGCGGGAGGGCCATTGCCTACAATGAGCAGTTCTTC. It yields the protein CASSSGRAIAYNEQFF.

The genes are TRBV20-1 and TRBJ2-3; 11 nucleotides align to TRBD2. Germline assignment: CDR1 DFQATT and CDR2 SNEGSKA (reference sequence). V trimming: 1 base; J trimming: 5 bases; junction bases outside the gene matches: 5. The CDR3 loop spans 15 amino acids. The CDR3 sequence is CSARALSGRGDTQYF. DNA for the CDR3: TGCAGTGCTAGAGCCCTTAGCGGGAGGGGAGATACGCAGTATTTT.

The rearrangement links TRBV5-1 to TRBJ2-1; no definite D call. The V and J ends lost 0 bases and 5 bases respectively, with 9 bases between them. The CDR3 has 14 residues. Per germline, CDR1 SGHRS and CDR2 YFSETQ. Written as DNA, the CDR3 is TGCGCCAGCAGCTTGGCCTCACTTGACAATGAGCAGTTCTTC. This codes for CASSLASLDNEQFF.

This chain joins TRBV3-1 and TRBJ1-2, with 10 bases identical to TRBD1. After removal of 2 bases from V and 6 bases from J, the junction contained 15 bases not matched to a gene. The V gene's germline CDR1 is LGHDT and CDR2 YNNKEL (reference sequence). The CDR3 is 18 amino acids. CDR3 sequence reads: CASSQPSWWDRGINGYTF. The DNA for the CDR3 is TGTGCCAGCAGCCAACCTTCTTGGTGGGACAGGGGAATTAATGGCTACACCTTC.

The chain joins TRBV7-2 to TRBJ1-1, with D possibly matching TRBD1 (6 bases). Germline CDR1 reads SGHTA; CDR2 reads FQGNSA. Trimming took 5 bases from V and 0 from J, leaving 13 bases between them. The CDR3 covers 15 residues. The CDR3 DNA follows: TGTGCCAGCAGCACCTCCAGGGGAATGAACACTGAAGCTTTCTTT. Its protein product is CASSTSRGMNTEAFF.

The chain couples TRBV10-3 to TRBJ1-2; 7 nucleotides line up with TRBD1. Trimming took 6 bases from V and 8 from J; bases not matched to a gene: 15. This CDR3 has 15 residues. Germline loops: CDR1 ENHRY, CDR2 SYGVKD. The CDR3 nucleotides are TGTGCCATCAGCCCAAGGTCAGGGGGGCGGAACGGCTACACCTTC. Its protein is CAISPRSGGRNGYTF.

This sequence joins TRBV5-4 and TRBJ1-1; 8 bases agree with TRBD1. The germline CDR1 and CDR2 sequences are SGHNT and YYREEE (reference sequence). There are 15 residues in the CDR3. Trimming at V came to 4 bases and at J to 3 bases, leaving 8 bases not matched to a gene. CDR3 nucleotide sequence: TGTGCCAGCAGCCCACCGGACAGGGTCGACACTGAAGCTTTCTTT. It is translated as CASSPPDRVDTEAFF.

The CDR3 bases are TGTGCCAGCAAGCAGACCATAGCGGGCGAGCAGTACTTC. This codes for CASKQTIAGEQYF. V gene TRBV2 combines with J gene TRBJ2-7; 7 bases match TRBD2. CDR1 is SNHLY, CDR2 FYNNEI, per germline. The length of the CDR3 is 13 residues. After removal of 7 bases from V and 6 bases from J, the junction contained 9 bases not matched to a gene.

The rearrangement links TRBV3-1 to TRBJ1-2, with no clear D. The germline gives CDR1 LGHDT, CDR2 YNNKEL (reference sequence). V was pared by 3 bases and J by 8 bases, with 16 bases between. The CDR3 is 14 amino acids. The CDR3 sequence: CASSHRKASEGYTF. The CDR3, as DNA: TGTGCCAGCAGCCACCGCAAGGCTAGTGAGGGCTACACCTTC. Filled out from reference TRBV3-1 and TRBJ1-2, the complete variable domain reads DTAVSQTPKYLVTQMGNDKSIKCEQNLGHDTMYWYKQDSKKFLKIMFSYNNKELIINETVPNRFSPKSPDKAHLNLHINSLELGDSAVYFCASSHRKASEGYTFGSGTRLTVV.

V is TRBV3-1 and J is TRBJ2-7; TRBD1 agrees at 7 bases. V shed 4 bases, J shed 1 base, and the junction held 10 bases outside the gene matches. This CDR3 is 16 amino acids long. CDR1 is LGHDT and CDR2 is YNNKEL in the germline V gene (reference sequence). The CDR3 loop reads CASSPSNRGISYEQYF. For the CDR3, the DNA is TGTGCCAGCAGCCCTTCGAACAGGGGCATTTCCTACGAGCAGTACTTC.

This chain links TRBV20-1 with TRBJ2-3; no definite D call. CDR3 length: 13 residues. Germline CDR1 DFQATT, CDR2 SNEGSKA (reference sequence). Trimming removed 4 bases from V and 2 bases from J, with 10 bases in between. The CDR3 nucleotides are TGCAGTGCTACCCCCCCAGCCACAGATACGCAGTATTTT. Translation: CSATPPATDTQYF.

The chain uses TRBV12-3 or TRBV12-4 and TRBJ2-7; no firm D call. The CDR3 length is 12 residues. The V end was cut by 3 bases, the J end by 2 bases, with 5 bases between. The DNA for the CDR3 is TGTGCCAGCAGTTTGGTTGCCTACGAGCAGTACTTC. It translates to CASSLVAYEQYF.

This clonotype has only one observation. This sequence joins TRBV14 and TRBJ1-1, with D tentatively TRBD1 (6 bases). The germline gives CDR1 SGHDN, CDR2 FVKESK. This CDR3 is built from 14 residues. V gave up 1 base and J gave up 6 bases, with 12 bases separating them. The DNA for the CDR3 is TGTGCCAGCAGCCAAGTACAGGGTGGTTCTGAAGCTTTCTTT. Translating it yields CASSQVQGGSEAFF. Full variable domain (outside the CDR3, taken from reference TRBV14 and TRBJ1-1): EAGVTQFPSHSVIEKGQTVTLRCDPISGHDNLYWYRRVMGKEIKFLLHFVKESKQDESGMPNNRFLAERTGGTYSTLKVQPAELEDSGVYFCASSQVQGGSEAFFGQGTRLTVV.

The rearrangement joins TRBV6-1 to TRBJ2-7, with D maybe TRBD2 (5 bases). CDR1 and CDR2 (germline): MNHNS, SASEGT. With 3 bases removed from V and 2 bases from J, the gap between germline ends came to 8 bases. The CDR3 totals 13 residues. The CDR3 loop is CASSELATYEQYF. The CDR3 nucleotides are TGTGCCAGCAGTGAGCTAGCAACCTACGAGCAGTACTTC.

The rearrangement joins TRBV2 to TRBJ2-1; no firm D call. Trimming took 4 bases from V and 4 from J, leaving 8 bases between them. Germline CDR1 SNHLY, CDR2 FYNNEI. CDR3 length: 13 amino acids. The CDR3: CASSGVDYNEQFF. In DNA form, the CDR3 reads TGTGCCAGCAGTGGGGTAGATTACAATGAGCAGTTCTTC.

The chain has TRBV7-2 and TRBJ2-5, with D unresolved. From germline, CDR1 is SGHTA and CDR2 FQGNSA. Trimming pared 4 bases from V and 2 bases from J, leaving 8 bases between. The CDR3 runs to 13 residues. The CDR3 nucleotides read TGTGCCAGCAGCTATCGGACGCAAGAGACCCAGTACTTC. Protein sequence: CASSYRTQETQYF.

The chain uses TRBV7-8 and TRBJ1-2; 12 nucleotides match TRBD1. The V gene end was trimmed by 4 bases and the J gene end by 4 bases; junction bases not matched to a gene: 4. The CDR3 totals 15 residues. CDR1 and CDR2 from the germline V gene are SGHVS and FQNEAQ. CDR3 protein: CASSSTGQGAYGYTF. CDR3 nucleotides: TGTGCCAGCAGCTCCACGGGACAGGGGGCCTATGGCTACACCTTC.

This clonotype was observed a single time. The genes are TRBV5-4 and TRBJ1-1; weak D call: TRBD1 (5 bases). V lost 4 bases and J lost 1, with 11 bases in between. Germline loops: CDR1 SGHNT, CDR2 YYREEE (reference sequence). CDR3 length: 14 amino acids. CDR3: CASSPDIGNTEAFF. DNA for the CDR3: TGTGCCAGCAGCCCGGACATAGGGAACACTGAAGCTTTCTTT.

The rearrangement links TRBV20-1 to TRBJ1-2; a possible D gene is TRBD1 (5 bases). V was trimmed by 4 bases and J by 2 bases, leaving 11 bases between them. Germline lookup yields CDR1 DFQATT and CDR2 SNEGSKA (reference sequence). CDR3 length: 13 amino acids. The CDR3 here is CSANRGINYGYTF. In nucleotides, the CDR3 is TGCAGTGCTAACCGGGGCATAAACTATGGCTACACCTTC.